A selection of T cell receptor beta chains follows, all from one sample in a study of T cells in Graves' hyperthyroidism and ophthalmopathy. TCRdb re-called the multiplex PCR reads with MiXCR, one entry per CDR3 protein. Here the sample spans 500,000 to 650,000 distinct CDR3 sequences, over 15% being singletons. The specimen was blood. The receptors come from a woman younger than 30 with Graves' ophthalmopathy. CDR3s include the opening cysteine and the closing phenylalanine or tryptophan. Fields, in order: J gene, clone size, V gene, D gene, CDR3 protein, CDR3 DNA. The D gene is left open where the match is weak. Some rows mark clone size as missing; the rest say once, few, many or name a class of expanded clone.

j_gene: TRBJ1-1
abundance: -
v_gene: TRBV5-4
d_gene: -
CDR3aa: CASSLKARVVTEAFF
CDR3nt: TGTGCCAGCAGCTTGAAGGCCCGAGTAGTGACTGAAGCTTTCTTT

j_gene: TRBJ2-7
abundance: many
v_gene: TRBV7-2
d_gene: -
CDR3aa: CASSLAGAPRDEQYF
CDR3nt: TGTGCCAGCAGCTTGGCGGGGGCGCCCCGGGACGAGCAGTACTTC

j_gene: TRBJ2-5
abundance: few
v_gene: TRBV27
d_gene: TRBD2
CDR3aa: CASSFREAQETQYF
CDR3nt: TGTGCCAGCAGTTTTCGGGAGGCCCAAGAGACCCAGTACTTC

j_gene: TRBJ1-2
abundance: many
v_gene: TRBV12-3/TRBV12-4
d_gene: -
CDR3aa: CASSFPGEGYTF
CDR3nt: TGTGCCAGCAGTTTCCCAGGGGAAGGCTACACCTTC

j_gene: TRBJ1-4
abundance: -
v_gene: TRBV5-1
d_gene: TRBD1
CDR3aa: CASSLGRDRLNEKLFF
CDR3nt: TGCGCCAGCAGCTTGGGCCGGGACAGACTTAATGAAAAACTGTTTTTT

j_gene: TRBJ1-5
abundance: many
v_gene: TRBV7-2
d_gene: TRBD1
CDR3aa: CASSLADRGRQPQHF
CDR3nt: TGTGCCAGCAGCTTAGCTGACAGGGGCAGGCAGCCCCAGCATTTT

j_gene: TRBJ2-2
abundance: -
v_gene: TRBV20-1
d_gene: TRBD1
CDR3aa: CSATGTGTNTGELFF
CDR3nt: TGCAGTGCTACCGGGACAGGAACGAACACCGGGGAGCTGTTTTTT

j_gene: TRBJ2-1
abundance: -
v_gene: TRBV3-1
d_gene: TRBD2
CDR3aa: CASSRRTSGSYNEQFF
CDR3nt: TGTGCCAGCAGCCGCCGGACTAGCGGCTCCTACAATGAGCAGTTCTTC

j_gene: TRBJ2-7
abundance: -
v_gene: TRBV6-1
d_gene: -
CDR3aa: CASRKISYEQYF
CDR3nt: TGTGCCAGCCGGAAGATCTCCTACGAGCAGTACTTC

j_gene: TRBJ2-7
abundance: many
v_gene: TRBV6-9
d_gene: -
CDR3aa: CASSYDPLQTLSYEQYF
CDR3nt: TGTGCCAGCAGTTACGACCCTTTACAGACACTATCCTACGAGCAGTACTTC

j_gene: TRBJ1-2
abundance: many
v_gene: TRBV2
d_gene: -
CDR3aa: CASDTGTANYGYTF
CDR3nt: TGTGCCAGCGATACCGGGACGGCTAACTATGGCTACACCTTC

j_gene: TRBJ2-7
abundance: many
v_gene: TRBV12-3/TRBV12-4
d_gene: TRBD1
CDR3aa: CASTNRVFLGGQGAPEQYF
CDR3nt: TGTGCCAGCACCAATAGGGTATTTCTGGGGGGACAGGGGGCGCCCGAGCAGTACTTC

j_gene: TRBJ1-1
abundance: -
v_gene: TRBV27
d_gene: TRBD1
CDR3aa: CASSLMFDRAAFF
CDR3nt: TGTGCCAGCAGTTTAATGTTCGACAGGGCCGCTTTCTTT

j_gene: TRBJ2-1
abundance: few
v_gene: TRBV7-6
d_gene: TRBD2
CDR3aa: CASSLAASGPYNEQFF
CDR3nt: TGTGCCAGCAGCTTAGCTGCTAGCGGACCCTACAATGAGCAGTTCTTC

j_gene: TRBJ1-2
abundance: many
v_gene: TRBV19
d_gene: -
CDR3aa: CASKETGTNYGYTF
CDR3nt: TGTGCCAGTAAAGAAACAGGGACTAACTATGGCTACACCTTC

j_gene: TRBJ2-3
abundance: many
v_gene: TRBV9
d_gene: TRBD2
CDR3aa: CASSVDGGGADTQYF
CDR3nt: TGTGCCAGCAGCGTAGACGGCGGGGGGGCAGATACGCAGTATTTT

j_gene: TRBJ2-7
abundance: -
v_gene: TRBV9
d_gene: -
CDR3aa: CASSVLGDRSYEQYF
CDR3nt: TGTGCCAGCAGCGTACTGGGAGACCGTTCCTACGAGCAGTACTTC

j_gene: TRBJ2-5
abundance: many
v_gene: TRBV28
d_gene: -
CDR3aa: CASSLAARDGQETQYF
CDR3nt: TGTGCCAGCAGTTTGGCGGCCCGGGACGGACAAGAGACCCAGTACTTC

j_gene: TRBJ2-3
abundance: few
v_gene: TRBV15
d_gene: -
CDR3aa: CATSRVPTDTQYF
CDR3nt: TGTGCCACCAGCAGAGTCCCCACAGATACGCAGTATTTT

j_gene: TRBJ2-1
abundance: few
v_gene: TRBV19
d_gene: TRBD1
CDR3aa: CASSISTGKVDYNEQFF
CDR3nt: TGTGCCAGTAGTATATCGACAGGGAAGGTCGACTACAATGAGCAGTTCTTC

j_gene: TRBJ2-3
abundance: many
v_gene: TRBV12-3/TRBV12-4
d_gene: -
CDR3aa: CASSGLPGATTDTQYF
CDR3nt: TGTGCCAGCAGCGGGTTGCCGGGAGCGACCACAGATACGCAGTATTTT

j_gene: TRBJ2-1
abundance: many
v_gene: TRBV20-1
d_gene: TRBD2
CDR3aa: CSASPQLANEQFF
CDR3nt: TGCAGTGCTAGTCCTCAACTAGCGAATGAGCAGTTCTTC

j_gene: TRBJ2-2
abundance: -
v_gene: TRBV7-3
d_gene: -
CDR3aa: CASSHGVAGELFF
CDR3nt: TGTGCCAGCAGCCATGGGGTGGCCGGGGAGCTGTTTTTT

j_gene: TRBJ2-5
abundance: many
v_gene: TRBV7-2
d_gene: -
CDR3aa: CASSLGRGETQYF
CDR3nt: TGTGCCAGCAGCTTAGGGAGGGGGGAGACCCAGTACTTC

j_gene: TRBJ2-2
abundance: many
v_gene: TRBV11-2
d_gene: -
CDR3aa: CASAHGELFF
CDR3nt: TGTGCCAGCGCGCACGGGGAGCTGTTTTTT

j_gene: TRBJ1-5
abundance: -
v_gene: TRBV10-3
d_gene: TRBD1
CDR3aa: CAISWDRALGQPQHF
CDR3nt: TGTGCCATCAGTTGGGACAGGGCCCTTGGTCAGCCCCAGCATTTT

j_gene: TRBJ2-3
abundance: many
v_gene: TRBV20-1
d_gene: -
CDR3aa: CSEFRFGGSNTQYF
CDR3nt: TGCAGTGAGTTTAGGTTTGGCGGTTCAAATACGCAGTATTTT

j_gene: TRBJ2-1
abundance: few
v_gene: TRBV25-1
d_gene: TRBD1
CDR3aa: CASSGFRDRRLNEQFF
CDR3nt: TGTGCCAGCAGTGGCTTTCGGGACAGGAGACTCAATGAGCAGTTCTTC

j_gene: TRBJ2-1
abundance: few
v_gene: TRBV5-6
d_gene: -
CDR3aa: CASSLTREQFF
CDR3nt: TGTGCCAGCAGCTTGACCCGGGAGCAGTTCTTC

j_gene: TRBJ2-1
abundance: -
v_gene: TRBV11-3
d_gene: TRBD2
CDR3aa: CASSLPLSREGPDEQFF
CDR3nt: TGTGCCAGCAGCTTACCTTTATCGCGGGAGGGCCCCGATGAGCAGTTCTTC

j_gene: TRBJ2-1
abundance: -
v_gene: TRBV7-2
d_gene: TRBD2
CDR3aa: CASSSTIPQLAGVHRSSYNEQFF
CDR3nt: TGTGCCAGCAGCTCTACCATACCCCAACTAGCGGGAGTTCATCGAAGCTCCTACAATGAGCAGTTCTTC

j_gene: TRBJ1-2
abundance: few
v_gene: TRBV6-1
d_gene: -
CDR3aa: CASSPGTVNYGYTF
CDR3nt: TGTGCCAGCAGCCCCGGGACGGTTAACTATGGCTACACCTTC

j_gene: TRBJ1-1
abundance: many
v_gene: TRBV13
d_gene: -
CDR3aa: CASSLRELNTEAFF
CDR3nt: TGTGCCAGCAGCCTCAGGGAATTGAACACTGAAGCTTTCTTT

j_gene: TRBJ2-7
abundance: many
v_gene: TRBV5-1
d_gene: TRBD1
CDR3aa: CASGRTGGYEQYF
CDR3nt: TGCGCCAGCGGACGGACAGGGGGGTACGAGCAGTACTTC

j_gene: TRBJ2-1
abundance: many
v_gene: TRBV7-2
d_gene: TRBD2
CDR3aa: CASSPSGRGLGEQFF
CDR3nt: TGTGCCAGCAGCCCCAGCGGGAGGGGTTTAGGTGAGCAGTTCTTC

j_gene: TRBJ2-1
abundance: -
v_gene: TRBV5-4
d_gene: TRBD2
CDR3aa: CASSLGSAGTRYNEQFF
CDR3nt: TGTGCCAGCAGCTTGGGGTCAGCGGGGACTAGGTACAATGAGCAGTTCTTC

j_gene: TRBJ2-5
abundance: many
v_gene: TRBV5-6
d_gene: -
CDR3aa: CASSRAGTNSQETQYF
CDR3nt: TGTGCCAGCAGCAGAGCCGGGACAAATAGCCAAGAGACCCAGTACTTC

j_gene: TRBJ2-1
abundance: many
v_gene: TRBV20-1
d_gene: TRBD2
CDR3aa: CSAKLALSYNEQFF
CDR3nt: TGCAGTGCTAAACTAGCGCTATCCTACAATGAGCAGTTCTTC

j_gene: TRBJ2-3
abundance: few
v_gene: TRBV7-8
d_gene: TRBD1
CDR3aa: CASSLAGTGADTQYF
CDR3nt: TGTGCCAGCAGCTTGGCCGGGACAGGGGCAGATACGCAGTATTTT

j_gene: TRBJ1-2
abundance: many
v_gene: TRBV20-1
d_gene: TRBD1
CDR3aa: CSARAGTGYGYTF
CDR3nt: TGCAGTGCTAGAGCCGGGACAGGCTATGGCTACACCTTC

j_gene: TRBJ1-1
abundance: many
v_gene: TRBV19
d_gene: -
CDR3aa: CASSIGGLGPLAEAFF
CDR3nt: TGTGCCAGTAGTATTGGGGGGTTAGGCCCTCTGGCTGAAGCTTTCTTT

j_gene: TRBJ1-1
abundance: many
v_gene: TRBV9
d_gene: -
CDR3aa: CASSRGVRQNTEAFF
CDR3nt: TGTGCCAGCAGCAGAGGGGTCAGGCAGAACACTGAAGCTTTCTTT

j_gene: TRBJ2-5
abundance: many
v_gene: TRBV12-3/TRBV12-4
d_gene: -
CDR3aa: CASSRGLGGRYYSETQYF
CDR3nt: TGTGCCAGCAGCAGAGGTTTGGGGGGGCGCTACTACTCGGAGACCCAGTACTTC

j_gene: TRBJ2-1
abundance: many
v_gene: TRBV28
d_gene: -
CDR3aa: CASSSPSGTGYYDEQFF
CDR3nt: TGTGCCAGCAGTTCCCCATCCGGGACTGGGTATTACGATGAGCAGTTCTTC

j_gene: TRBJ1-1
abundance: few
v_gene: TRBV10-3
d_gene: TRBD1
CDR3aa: CAISNRGGNTEAFF
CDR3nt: TGTGCCATCTCAAACAGGGGGGGGAACACTGAAGCTTTCTTT